A single sample is the source of the 8 T cell receptor beta chains below, sequenced in a study of blood T cell repertoires in COVID-19 (dated by TCRdb to about 2020). The library was built by means of the immunoSEQ multiplex PCR assay. The table comes from immuneACCESS by way of TCRdb, which keeps in-frame sequences with V and J called. Part of the clones is missing from these tables; in studies checked, under half for an unresolved V gene and the rest for unknown reasons. This sample comprises about 220,000 clones, 87% of them detected only once. The top ten hold about 2.5% of the sample. Sequencing input: PBMCs or T cells enriched from blood (not recorded which). All receptors come from a young woman with acute COVID-19.

V is TRBV7-9 and J is TRBJ1-4, with 9 bases that match TRBD1. The CDR3 runs 16 residues. Germline loops: CDR1 SEHNR, CDR2 FQNEAQ (reference sequence). V gave up 5 bases and J gave up 6 bases; unmatched junction bases: 10. CDR3 sequence reads: CASSPVRTGGHEKLFF. CDR3 bases: TGTGCCAGCAGCCCCGTCCGTACAGGGGGCCATGAAAAACTGTTTTTT. The whole variable domain, remainder taken from reference TRBV7-9 and TRBJ1-4, is DTGVSQNPRHKITKRGQNVTFRCDPISEHNRLYWYRQTLGQGPEFLTYFQNEAQLEKSRLLSDRFSAERPKGSFSTLEIQRTEQGDSAMYLCASSPVRTGGHEKLFFGSGTQLSVL.

The chain joins TRBV11-3 to TRBJ2-2; possible D gene TRBD1, 5 bases. The V end lost 6 bases, the J end lost 1 base, and 9 bases lay between the germline ends. The CDR3 is made up of 14 amino acids. Germline CDR1 SGHNT, CDR2 YENEEA. The CDR3 region is CASRLQENTGELFF. CDR3 nucleotide sequence: TGTGCCAGCAGATTACAGGAGAACACCGGGGAGCTGTTTTTT.

This clone is a singleton in its sample. The chain recombines TRBV4-1 with TRBJ1-1; weak D call: TRBD1 (6 bases). In germline, CDR1 is MGHRA, CDR2 YSYEKL. V dropped 3 bases and J dropped 1 base, with 15 bases sitting between them. The CDR3 has 16 amino acids. CDR3 sequence: CASSHRGVGRNTEAFF. The CDR3, as DNA: TGCGCCAGCAGCCACAGGGGAGTAGGGAGGAACACTGAAGCTTTCTTT.

This clone was counted once. This chain uses TRBV18 with TRBJ1-2; D gene uncertain. Trimming shortened V by 3 bases and J by 1 base, and 15 bases separated the two germline ends. The germline CDR1 and CDR2 sequences are KGHSH and LQKENI. The CDR3 is 16 amino acids. For the CDR3, the DNA is TGTGCCAGCTCACCTAGTGAGACTTTCGGTAACTATGGCTACACCTTC. Its protein product is CASSPSETFGNYGYTF. The variable domain in full, with the rest retrieved from reference TRBV18 and TRBJ1-2, is NAGVMQNPRHLVRRRGQEARLRCSPMKGHSHVYWYRQLPEEGLKFMVYLQKENIIDESGMPKERFSAEFPKEGPSILRIQQVVRGDSAAYFCASSPSETFGNYGYTFGSGTRLTVV.

The gene calls are TRBV6-5 and TRBJ1-2, with 7 nucleotides matching TRBD1. Losses at the gene ends were 2 bases for V and 4 bases for J; bases not matched to a gene: 4. This CDR3 contains 14 residues. In germline, CDR1 is MNHEY, CDR2 SVGAGI. CDR3: CASSYIRGAYGYTF. In DNA form, the CDR3 reads TGTGCCAGCAGTTACATCAGGGGGGCCTATGGCTACACCTTC.

The V gene is TRBV13, the J gene TRBJ2-2; 8 nucleotides align to TRBD2. J was trimmed by 7 bases and V by 5 bases; bases with no gene match: 6. This CDR3 has 14 residues. Germline CDR1 is PRHDT and CDR2 is FYEKMQ (reference sequence). CDR3 region: CASSPGGGRGELFF. In DNA, the CDR3 is TGTGCCAGCAGCCCTGGCGGGGGGCGCGGGGAGCTGTTTTTT.

The chain carries TRBV6-5 and TRBJ2-5; 9 positions agree with TRBD1. The CDR3 runs 13 residues. J lost 3 bases, V lost 6 bases, and 2 bases had no gene match. The germline gives CDR1 MNHEY, CDR2 SVGAGI. The CDR3 here is CASRDRGKETQYF. CDR3 DNA: TGTGCCAGCAGGGACAGGGGAAAAGAGACCCAGTACTTC.

The rearrangement joins TRBV5-1 to TRBJ2-7; 7 nucleotides line up with TRBD1. The ends lost 4 bases at V and 2 bases at J; junction bases unmatched: 9. Germline values: CDR1 SGHRS, CDR2 YFSETQ. The CDR3 loop spans 15 amino acids. The CDR3 spells CASSPRRDSAYEQYF. In DNA form, the CDR3 reads TGCGCCAGCAGCCCCCGCCGGGACAGCGCCTACGAGCAGTACTTC.